Listed below are T cell receptor beta chains from one sample, sequenced in a study of blood T cell repertoires in COVID-19. Repertoires were generated with immunoSEQ multiplex PCR, while TCRdb's copy carries only in-frame clones and drops some. The sample lists approximately 260,000 clones; 75% to 90% were seen once. Sequenced material: peripheral blood. The receptors originated from an older woman with active or convalescent COVID-19. Each CDR3 is given with its conserved first and last residue. Each record gives: J gene, clone size, V gene, D gene, CDR3 protein, CDR3 DNA. The D gene is left open where the match is weak. The listing skips clone size in some rows; elsewhere it reads once, few, many or a size class.

J: TRBJ2-2; size: few; V: TRBV19; D: -; CDR3: CASSPRWQGLVGELFF; DNA: TGTGCCAGTAGTCCCCGGTGGCAGGGGTTAGTGGGGGAGCTGTTTTTT
J: TRBJ1-2; size: -; V: TRBV6-6; D: -; CDR3: CASSYSATDYGYTF; DNA: TGTGCCAGCAGTTACTCAGCGACGGACTATGGCTACACCTTC
J: TRBJ1-6; size: -; V: TRBV10-3; D: -; CDR3: CAISDDSQGSPLHF; DNA: TGTGCCATCAGTGACGACTCTCAGGGTTCACCCCTCCACTTT
J: TRBJ2-1; size: -; V: TRBV7-3; D: TRBD2; CDR3: CASSIRLAGGPPNEQFF; DNA: TGTGCCAGCAGCATAAGACTAGCGGGGGGGCCCCCGAATGAGCAGTTCTTC
J: TRBJ2-1; size: -; V: TRBV29-1; D: TRBD2; CDR3: CSVSRTRSNEQFF; DNA: TGCAGCGTTAGCCGGACTAGATCCAATGAGCAGTTCTTC
J: TRBJ1-1; size: -; V: TRBV14; D: -; CDR3: CASSQADFGRAAFF; DNA: TGTGCCAGCAGCCAAGCGGACTTTGGACGGGCGGCTTTCTTT
J: TRBJ2-7; size: -; V: TRBV30; D: -; CDR3: CAWSEGLSVEQYF; DNA: TGTGCCTGGAGTGAGGGGTTGAGCGTAGAGCAGTACTTC
J: TRBJ2-5; size: -; V: TRBV18; D: TRBD2; CDR3: CASSPFSAGVAETQYF; DNA: TGTGCCAGCTCACCATTTTCGGCGGGGGTGGCAGAGACCCAGTACTTC
J: TRBJ1-1; size: -; V: TRBV5-1; D: TRBD1; CDR3: CASRGGGGTEAFF; DNA: TGCGCCAGCAGAGGGGGCGGAGGCACTGAAGCTTTCTTT
J: TRBJ1-2; size: -; V: TRBV5-1; D: -; CDR3: CASSHGKEAYGYTF; DNA: TGCGCCAGCAGTCACGGCAAGGAGGCCTATGGCTACACCTTC
J: TRBJ1-2; size: -; V: TRBV9; D: -; CDR3: CASSARRVSSDYTF; DNA: TGTGCCAGCAGCGCTAGGAGGGTGTCGAGCGACTACACCTTC
J: TRBJ1-4; size: -; V: TRBV14; D: -; CDR3: CASSQREKLFF; DNA: TGTGCCAGCAGCCAGCGTGAAAAACTGTTTTTT
J: TRBJ2-7; size: few; V: TRBV5-5; D: -; CDR3: CASSTRGSYEQYF; DNA: TGTGCCAGCTCGACCCGGGGTTCCTACGAGCAGTACTTC
J: TRBJ1-1; size: -; V: TRBV6-5; D: TRBD1; CDR3: CASTRDRGQWTEAFF; DNA: TGTGCCAGCACACGGGACAGGGGTCAGTGGACTGAAGCTTTCTTT
J: TRBJ1-6; size: -; V: TRBV6-2/TRBV6-3; D: -; CDR3: CASSGQTNSPLHF; DNA: TGTGCCAGCAGTGGGCAGACTAATTCACCCCTCCACTTT
J: TRBJ2-1; size: -; V: TRBV4-2; D: TRBD2; CDR3: CASSQDGGLANAYNEQFF; DNA: TGTGCCAGCAGCCAAGATGGAGGACTAGCAAATGCCTACAATGAGCAGTTCTTC
J: TRBJ2-1; size: -; V: TRBV20-1; D: -; CDR3: CSAPRYNEQFF; DNA: TGCAGTGCTCCCCGTTACAATGAGCAGTTCTTC
J: TRBJ2-7; size: -; V: TRBV7-9; D: -; CDR3: CASSGRGGFSYEQYF; DNA: TGTGCCAGCAGCGGGCGCGGAGGGTTCTCCTACGAGCAGTACTTC
J: TRBJ2-2; size: -; V: TRBV7-9; D: TRBD1; CDR3: CASSLGSTGENTGELFF; DNA: TGTGCCAGCAGCTTAGGGTCGACAGGGGAAAACACCGGGGAGCTGTTTTTT
J: TRBJ1-5; size: -; V: TRBV18; D: TRBD1; CDR3: CASSPDRGQPQHF; DNA: TGTGCCAGCTCACCCGACAGGGGTCAGCCCCAGCATTTT
J: TRBJ1-1; size: -; V: TRBV2; D: -; CDR3: CASSEQYVNTEAFF; DNA: TGTGCCAGCAGTGAACAGTACGTGAACACTGAAGCTTTCTTT
J: TRBJ1-6; size: -; V: TRBV30; D: -; CDR3: CAWSEDGGGSPLHF; DNA: TGTGCCTGGAGTGAGGACGGGGGAGGGTCACCCCTCCACTTT
J: TRBJ1-5; size: once; V: TRBV2; D: -; CDR3: CASSERLARGGPQHF; DNA: TGTGCCAGCAGTGAGAGGTTGGCCCGCGGAGGGCCCCAGCATTTT
J: TRBJ2-7; size: -; V: TRBV7-2; D: -; CDR3: CASSGGTEGYEQYF; DNA: TGTGCCAGCAGCGGGGGGACAGAGGGATACGAGCAGTACTTC
J: TRBJ2-7; size: -; V: TRBV30; D: TRBD2; CDR3: CAWRSQRGGYEQYF; DNA: TGTGCCTGGAGGTCCCAGCGGGGGGGCTACGAGCAGTACTTC
J: TRBJ2-1; size: few; V: TRBV19; D: TRBD2; CDR3: CASSLSGAGFAYNEQFF; DNA: TGTGCCAGTAGTCTTAGTGGAGCGGGGTTTGCCTACAATGAGCAGTTCTTC
J: TRBJ2-3; size: -; V: TRBV7-2; D: TRBD2; CDR3: CASRPGLAGGHTQYF; DNA: TGTGCCAGCAGACCGGGACTAGCGGGGGGGCATACGCAGTATTTT
J: TRBJ1-2; size: -; V: TRBV6-1; D: -; CDR3: CASSSNNYGYTF; DNA: TGTGCCAGCAGTAGCAATAACTATGGCTACACCTTC
J: TRBJ2-1; size: -; V: TRBV3-1/TRBV3-2; D: TRBD2; CDR3: CASSQDTGGSYNEQFF; DNA: TGTGCCAGCAGCCAAGATACGGGGGGGTCCTACAATGAGCAGTTCTTC
J: TRBJ2-7; size: -; V: TRBV5-1; D: -; CDR3: CASSVEGVEQYF; DNA: TGCGCCAGCAGCGTGGAGGGGGTCGAGCAGTACTTC
J: TRBJ2-2; size: once; V: TRBV4-3; D: -; CDR3: CASSQDMGGAGELFF; DNA: TGCGCCAGCAGCCAAGACATGGGAGGCGCCGGGGAGCTGTTTTTT
J: TRBJ1-2; size: -; V: TRBV6-6; D: TRBD1; CDR3: CASSYSRGTGDGYTF; DNA: TGTGCCAGCAGTTACTCGAGAGGGACAGGGGACGGCTACACCTTC
J: TRBJ1-2; size: -; V: TRBV18; D: TRBD1; CDR3: CASSPGQGSGYTF; DNA: TGTGCCAGCTCACCGGGACAGGGATCTGGCTACACCTTC